This T cell receptor beta chain was observed in a study of shared clonotypes between healthy human individuals. Every subset had its genomic DNA shared out evenly among several immunoSEQ plates. Under the authors' procedure: ImmunoSEQ yielded junction-only sequences lacking quality scores, so filtering differed. Using immunoSEQ multiplex PCR, the repertoire was profiled, and TCRdb retains in-frame clones only, with some absent. V and J calls and clone size are given by that table; D and trimming were obtained from the DNA. This repertoire shows around 500,000 clones, roughly three quarters found once; its top ten account for roughly 13%. Sequencing was carried out using PBMCs. The TCR was taken from a woman between 40 and 55 years old in good health. Some clones in this sample may be carry-over from other donors' samples.

The CDR3 loop reads CASSVGPGFNYGYTF. The CDR3, as DNA: TGTGCCAGCAGCGTAGGTCCAGGGTTTAACTATGGCTACACCTTC. The J gene is TRBJ1-2, the V gene TRBV9; possibly TRBD1 for D (5 bases). CDR3 length: 15 residues. V dropped 0 bases and J dropped 1 base, with 10 bases sitting between them. Looked up from germline, CDR1 is SGDLS and CDR2 is YYNGEE.